This T cell receptor (beta chain) was obtained from a study of cytomegalovirus exposure and HLA in healthy donors. Study-wide findings and caveats: Previous analysis showed most TCR beta V segments were productive about 87% or about 30% of the time.

Comments on this clone: No antigen is known for it.

With 60 Vbeta and 13 Jbeta primers, the PCR was carried out. This table comes from immunoSEQ multiplex PCR, and its TCRdb copy is limited to in-frame clones, with some not included. With about 130,000 clones in the sample, the ten largest clones hold less than 2%. The J segment lost 6 bases and the V segment lost 6 bases, leaving 18 bases of the junction unmatched. This CDR3 is built from 17 residues. Germline CDR1 is ENHRY and CDR2 is SYGVKD. V is TRBV10-3 and J is TRBJ2-3; 7 bases are a match to TRBD2. The sample comprised PBMCs. The sequence was obtained from a woman in her 40s in good health and CMV-seronegative. The CDR3 sequence is CAISTPRLAQGVDTQYF. The CDR3, as DNA: TGTGCCATCAGCACACCCAGACTAGCTCAAGGGGTGGATACGCAGTATTTT.